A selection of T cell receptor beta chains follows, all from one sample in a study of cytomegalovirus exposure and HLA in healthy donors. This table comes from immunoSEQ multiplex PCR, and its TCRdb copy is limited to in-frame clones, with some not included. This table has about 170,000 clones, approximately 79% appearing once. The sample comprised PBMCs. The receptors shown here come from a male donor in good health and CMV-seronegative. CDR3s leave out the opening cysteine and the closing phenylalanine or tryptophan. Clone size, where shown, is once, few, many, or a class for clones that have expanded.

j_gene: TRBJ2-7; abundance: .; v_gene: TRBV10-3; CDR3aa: AISEGAPHEQY
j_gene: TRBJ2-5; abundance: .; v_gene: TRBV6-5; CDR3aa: ASSYGQGRETQY
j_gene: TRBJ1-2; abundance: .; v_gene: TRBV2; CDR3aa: ASKLTGGMEGYT
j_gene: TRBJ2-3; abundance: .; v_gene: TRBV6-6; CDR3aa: ASSMRGGSTDTQY
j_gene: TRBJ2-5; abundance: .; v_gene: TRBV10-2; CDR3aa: ASSENGRGETQY
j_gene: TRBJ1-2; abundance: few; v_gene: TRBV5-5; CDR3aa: ASSVDGNYGYT
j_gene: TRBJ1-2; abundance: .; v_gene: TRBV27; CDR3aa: ASSLSGQRFGGYT
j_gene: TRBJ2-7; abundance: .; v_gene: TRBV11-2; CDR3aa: ASSWGGGTGGKEQY
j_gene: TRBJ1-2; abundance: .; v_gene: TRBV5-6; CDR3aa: ASKTGNYGYT
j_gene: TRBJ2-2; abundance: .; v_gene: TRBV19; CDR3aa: ASSDSNTGELF
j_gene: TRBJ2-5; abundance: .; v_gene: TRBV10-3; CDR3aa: AISGGLEETQY
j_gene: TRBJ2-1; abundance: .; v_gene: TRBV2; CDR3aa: ASMTGSYNEQF
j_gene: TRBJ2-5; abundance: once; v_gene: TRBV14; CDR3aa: ASSLGGTQY
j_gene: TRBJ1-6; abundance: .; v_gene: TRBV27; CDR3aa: ASSLGTSARNSPLH
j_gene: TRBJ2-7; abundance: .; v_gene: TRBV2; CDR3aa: ASNTAFLYEQY
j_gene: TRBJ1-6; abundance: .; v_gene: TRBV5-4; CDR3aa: ASSFGSSYNSPLH
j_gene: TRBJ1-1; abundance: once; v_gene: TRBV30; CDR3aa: AWSPHGGLNTEAF
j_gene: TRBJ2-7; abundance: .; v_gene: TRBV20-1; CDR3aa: SARTYEQY
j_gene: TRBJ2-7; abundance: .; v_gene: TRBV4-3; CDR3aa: ASSERALAGDEQY
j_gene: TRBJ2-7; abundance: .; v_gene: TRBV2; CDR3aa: ASRLQGNSHEQY
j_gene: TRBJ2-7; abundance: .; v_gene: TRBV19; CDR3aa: ASSIGRGYEQY
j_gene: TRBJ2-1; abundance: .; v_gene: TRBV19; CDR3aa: ASSTSLSYNEQF
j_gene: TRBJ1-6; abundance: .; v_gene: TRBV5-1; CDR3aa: ASSLWGGLSSYNSPLH
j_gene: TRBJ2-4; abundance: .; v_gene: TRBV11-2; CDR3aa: ASSRRSGDREIKNIQY
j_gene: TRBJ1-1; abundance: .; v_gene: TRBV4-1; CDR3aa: ASSQVLRGGAF
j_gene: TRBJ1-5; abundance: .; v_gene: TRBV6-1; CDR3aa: ASRGTYNQPQH
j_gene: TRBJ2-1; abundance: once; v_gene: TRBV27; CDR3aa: ASSYGIVNEQF
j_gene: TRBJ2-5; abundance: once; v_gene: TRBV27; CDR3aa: ASSLGQLSPQY
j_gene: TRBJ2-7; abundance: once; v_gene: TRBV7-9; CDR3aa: ASTPGTAFSYEQY
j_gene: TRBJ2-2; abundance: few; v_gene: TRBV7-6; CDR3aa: ASSLGTRGGELF
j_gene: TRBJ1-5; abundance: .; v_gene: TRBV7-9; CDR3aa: ASSLGGQPQH
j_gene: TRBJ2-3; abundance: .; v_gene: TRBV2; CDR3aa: ASSDGGGSTDTQY
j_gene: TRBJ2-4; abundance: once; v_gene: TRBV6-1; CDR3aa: ASSEADSGGIQY
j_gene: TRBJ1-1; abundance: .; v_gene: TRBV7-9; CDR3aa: ASNPQTRNTEAF
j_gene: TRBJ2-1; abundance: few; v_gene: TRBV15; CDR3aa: ATSSRDGVQNEQF
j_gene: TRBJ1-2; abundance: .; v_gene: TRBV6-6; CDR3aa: ASGGAFGFNYGYT
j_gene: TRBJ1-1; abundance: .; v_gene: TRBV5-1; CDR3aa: ASSLAWTRSNTEAF
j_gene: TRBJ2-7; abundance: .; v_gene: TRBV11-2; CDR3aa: ASSPRTSGSSYEQY
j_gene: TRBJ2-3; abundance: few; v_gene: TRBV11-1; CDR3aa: ASSFKVLGGTSPDTQY
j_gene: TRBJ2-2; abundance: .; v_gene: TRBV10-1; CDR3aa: ASRESSGTGELF
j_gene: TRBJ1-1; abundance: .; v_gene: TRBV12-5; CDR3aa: ASGRTGLMNTEAF
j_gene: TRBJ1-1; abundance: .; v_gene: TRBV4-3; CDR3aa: ASSQVRQGAGNTEAF
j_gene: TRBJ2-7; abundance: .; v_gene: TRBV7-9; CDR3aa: ASSLLTGAYEQY
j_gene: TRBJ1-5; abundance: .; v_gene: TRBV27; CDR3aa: ASSSGQGAWQPQH
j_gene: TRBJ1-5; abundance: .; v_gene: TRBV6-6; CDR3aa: ASSSIFPGGNQPQH
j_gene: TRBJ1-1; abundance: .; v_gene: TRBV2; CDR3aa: ASSQGQYTEAF
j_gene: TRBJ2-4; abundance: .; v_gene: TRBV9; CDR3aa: ASSVAGQGSGIQY
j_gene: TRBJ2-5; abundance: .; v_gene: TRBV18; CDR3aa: ASEGLTQY
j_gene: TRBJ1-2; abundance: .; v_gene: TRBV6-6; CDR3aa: ASSYFGNPSGYT
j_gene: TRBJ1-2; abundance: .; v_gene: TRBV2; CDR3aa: ASSDIEVYGYT
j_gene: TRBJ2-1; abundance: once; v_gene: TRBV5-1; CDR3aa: ASSGPTSGAYNEQF
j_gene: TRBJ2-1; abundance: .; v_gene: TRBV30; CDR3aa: AWSTQGASYNEQF
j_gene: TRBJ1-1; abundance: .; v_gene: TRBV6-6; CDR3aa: ASSWPRQGAFTEAF
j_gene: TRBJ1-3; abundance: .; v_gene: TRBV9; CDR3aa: ASSVGVTRNTIY
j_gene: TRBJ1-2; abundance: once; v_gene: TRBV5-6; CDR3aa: ASFTLGQVKY
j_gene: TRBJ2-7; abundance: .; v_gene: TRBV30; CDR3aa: AWSFSSESSTKPGGYEQY
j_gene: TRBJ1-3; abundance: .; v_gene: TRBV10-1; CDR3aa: ASSESGTPGNTIY
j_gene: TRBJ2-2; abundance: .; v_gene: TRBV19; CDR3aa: ASSISGVEGTGELF
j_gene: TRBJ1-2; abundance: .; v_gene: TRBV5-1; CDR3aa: ASSGATGSNYGYT